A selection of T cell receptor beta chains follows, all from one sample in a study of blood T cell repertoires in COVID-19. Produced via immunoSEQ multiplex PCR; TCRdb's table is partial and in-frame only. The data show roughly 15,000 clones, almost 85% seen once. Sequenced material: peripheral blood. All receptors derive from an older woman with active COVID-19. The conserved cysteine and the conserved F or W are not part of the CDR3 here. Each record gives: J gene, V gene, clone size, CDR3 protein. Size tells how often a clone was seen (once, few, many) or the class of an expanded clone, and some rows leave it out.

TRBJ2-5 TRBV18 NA ASSPKTGGQETQY
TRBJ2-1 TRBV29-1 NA SASGAGGSYNEQF
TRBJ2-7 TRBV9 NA ASSPSTGEGAYEQY
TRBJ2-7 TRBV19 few ASSIGVGRGLYEQY
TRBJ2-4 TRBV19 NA ASRDRFFIQY
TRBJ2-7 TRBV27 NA ASSLTGTAYEQY
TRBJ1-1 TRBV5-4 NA ASSLEPVNTEAF
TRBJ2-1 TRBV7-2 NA ASSLAPREEQF
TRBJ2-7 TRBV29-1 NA SVATGNIYEQY
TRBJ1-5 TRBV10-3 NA ASGGQGGDQPQH
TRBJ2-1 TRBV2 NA ASSAGTSTTEQF
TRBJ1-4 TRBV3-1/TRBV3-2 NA ASSSMRQGATNEKLF
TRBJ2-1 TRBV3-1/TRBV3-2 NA ASSQGVLAQF
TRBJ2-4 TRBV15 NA ATSRQGANIQY
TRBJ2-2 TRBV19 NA ASSIGGRGRMRTGELF
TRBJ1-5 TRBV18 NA ASSPDRVPKH
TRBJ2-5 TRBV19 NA ASSVTSRETQY
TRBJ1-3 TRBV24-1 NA ATSRGSGNTIY
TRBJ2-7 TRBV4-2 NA ASSQDWAGDYEQY
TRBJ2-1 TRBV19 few ASSIPYNEQF
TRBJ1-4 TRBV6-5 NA ASSSHTEGEKLF
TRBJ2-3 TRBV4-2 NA ASSQDGQGTDTQY
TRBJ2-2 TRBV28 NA ASRKPGQGAGTGELF
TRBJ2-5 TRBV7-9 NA ASSLARDGGQETQY
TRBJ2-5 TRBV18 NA ASSPSASGGGGETQY
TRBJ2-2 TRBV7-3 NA ASSRPGLAGAAGELF
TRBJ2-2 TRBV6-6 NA ASSYGIAGAGELF
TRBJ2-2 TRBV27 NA ASSLLSGRAYSGELF
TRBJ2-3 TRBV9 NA ASSVFGGESPTDTQY
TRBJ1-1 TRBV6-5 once ASSRTGGAYAEAF
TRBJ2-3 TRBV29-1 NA SVSRGGSAQY
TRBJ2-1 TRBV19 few ASSLQAGGSYNEQF
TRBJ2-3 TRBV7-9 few ASSLGLARNTDTQY
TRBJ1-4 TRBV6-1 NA ASSEKGGHPMF
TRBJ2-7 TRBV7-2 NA ASSLERGSYEQY
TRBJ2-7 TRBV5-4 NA ASSWAGSEQY
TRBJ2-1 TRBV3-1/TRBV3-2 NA ASSQPGVNNEQF
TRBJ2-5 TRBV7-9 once ASSLRRADRGQETQY
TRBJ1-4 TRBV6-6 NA ASSYSLDNEKLF
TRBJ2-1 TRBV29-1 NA SVGGRDYNEQF
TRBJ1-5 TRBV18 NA ASSPRESRDQPQH
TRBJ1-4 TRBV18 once ASSPLPGQGNEKLF
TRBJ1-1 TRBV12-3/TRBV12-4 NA ASSFLPNTEAF
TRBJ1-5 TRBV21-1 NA ASSSISRYPRSQH
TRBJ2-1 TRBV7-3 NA ASSFRLGSYNEQF